This entry lists 15 T cell receptor beta chains sequenced from one sample in a study of cytomegalovirus exposure and HLA in healthy donors. It was with 60 Vbeta and 13 Jbeta primers that the PCR ran. Assay: immunoSEQ multiplex PCR; the TCRdb copy retains only in-frame clones and omits some. This sample's table has 45,000 or so clones. The specimen was PBMCs. The receptor set was obtained from a male donor in good health and CMV-seronegative.

The chain is built from TRBV18 and TRBJ1-2; D might be TRBD1 (6 bases). The CDR3 runs to 17 residues. V was cut by 0 bases and J by 4 bases, with 18 bases left in between. Germline assignment: CDR1 KGHSH and CDR2 LQKENI. The CDR3 DNA follows: TGTGCCAGCTCACCACCGGACAGCCAGAGAACCCTCTATGGCTACACCTTC. Translation gives CASSPPDSQRTLYGYTF.

The CDR3 here is CASSESQQDIYGYTF. Written as DNA, the CDR3 is TGCGCCAGCAGTGAGTCGCAGCAGGACATCTATGGCTACACCTTC. V gene TRBV10-2 combines with J gene TRBJ1-2, with D perhaps matching TRBD1 (5 bases). Germline lookup yields CDR1 WSHSY and CDR2 SAAADI. V shed 0 bases and J shed 4 bases, with 12 bases lying between them. The CDR3 spans 15 residues.

This chain links TRBV7-9 with TRBJ1-5; weak D call: TRBD1 (6 bases). V lost 5 bases and J 4 bases, leaving 18 bases between the germline ends. CDR1 and CDR2 from the germline V gene are SEHNR and FQNEAQ (reference sequence). The CDR3 spans 16 residues. The CDR3 DNA reads TGTGCCAGCAGCCCAGAGACAGTTAGGGGGAATCAGCCCCAGCATTTT. This sequence encodes CASSPETVRGNQPQHF.

The CDR3: CASSVEGYTSGSKDTQYF. The CDR3 DNA reads as TGTGCCAGCAGCGTAGAAGGGTATACTAGCGGGAGTAAAGATACGCAGTATTTT. The gene calls are TRBV9 and TRBJ2-3, with 11 bases aligning to TRBD2. From germline, CDR1 is SGDLS and CDR2 YYNGEE. The CDR3 is 18 amino acids. The trim removed 0 bases at V and 5 bases at J, leaving 11 bases unmatched.

This chain joins TRBV28 and TRBJ2-2; 10 positions agree with TRBD1. This CDR3 spans 15 amino acids. Germline CDR1 and CDR2: MDHEN and SYDVKM. V was pared by 5 bases and J by 8 bases, with 8 bases of the junction left unmatched. Written as DNA, the CDR3 is TGTGCCAGCAGTGGACAGGGGGGGAAAAGAGGGGAGCTGTTTTTT. This sequence encodes CASSGQGGKRGELFF.

The rearrangement joins TRBV7-2 to TRBJ2-3; TRBD2 aligns across 7 bases. This CDR3 has 15 amino acids. The V and J ends lost 6 bases and 1 base, in that order; junction bases with no gene match: 7. Per germline, CDR1 SGHTA and CDR2 FQGNSA. The CDR3 sequence: CASRAGGRRTDTQYF. The CDR3 DNA sequence: TGTGCCAGCAGGGCGGGCGGGAGACGCACAGATACGCAGTATTTT.

The chain recombines TRBV6-1 with TRBJ2-7; a possible D gene is TRBD1 (6 bases). V shed 1 base and J shed 4 bases, with 11 bases lying between them. The V gene's germline CDR1 is MNHNS and CDR2 SASEGT. The CDR3 sequence is 14 residues long. CDR3 nucleotides: TGTGCCAGCAGTGAAGTCCGGACAGAATACGAGCAGTACTTC. It is translated as CASSEVRTEYEQYF.

This sequence joins TRBV10-1 and TRBJ2-7, with D maybe TRBD1 (5 bases). V shed 6 bases and J shed 6 bases, with 9 bases lying between them. Germline CDR1 is WNHNN and CDR2 is SYGVQD (reference sequence). This CDR3 is 11 amino acids long. In DNA, the CDR3 is TGCGCCAGCAGCGACAGCTTCGAGCAGTACTTC. It codes for CASSDSFEQYF.

The J gene is TRBJ1-6, the V gene TRBV4-1; D call uncertain. Trimming shortened V by 2 bases and J by 8 bases, and 4 bases separated the two germline ends. This CDR3 spans 12 amino acids. Germline CDR1 and CDR2: MGHRA and YSYEKL. The CDR3 loop is CASSQPYSPLHF. CDR3 in DNA: TGCGCCAGCAGCCAACCATATTCACCCCTCCACTTT.

J is TRBJ1-5 and V is TRBV11-2; D perhaps matches TRBD1 (5 bases). CDR3 length: 16 amino acids. V lost 1 base, J lost 7 bases, and 17 bases lay in between. Germline V CDR1 and CDR2: SGHAT, FQNNGV. Written as DNA, the CDR3 is TGTGCCAGCAGCTTAGGGAGTACGGGGGGAGGGCAGCCCCAGCATTTT. Translating gives CASSLGSTGGGQPQHF.

The chain uses TRBV2 and TRBJ1-2; D remains ambiguous. Trimming stripped 3 bases from V and 2 bases from J, with 7 bases between. This CDR3 has 13 amino acids. Germline V gives CDR1 SNHLY, CDR2 FYNNEI. As DNA, the CDR3 is TGTGCCAGCAGTGAGGTACAGAACTATGGCTACACCTTC. Encoded protein: CASSEVQNYGYTF. The full variable domain, in which reference TRBV2 and TRBJ1-2 provide the parts outside the CDR3, is EPEVTQTPSHQVTQMGQEVILRCVPISNHLYFYWYRQILGQKVEFLVSFYNNEISEKSEIFDDQFSVERPDGSNFTLKIRSTKLEDSAMYFCASSEVQNYGYTFGSGTRLTVV.

DNA for the CDR3: TGTGCCAGCTCGAACGCTGCGGCGAACACCGGGGAGCTGTTTTTT. Its protein is CASSNAAANTGELFF. The rearrangement joins TRBV18 to TRBJ2-2, with D unresolved. Germline V lookup: CDR1 KGHSH, CDR2 LQKENI. The CDR3 runs to 15 residues. V shed 6 bases and J shed 0 bases, with 11 bases lying between them.

According to its frequency, this clone is medium-sized. The V and J genes are TRBV7-6 and TRBJ2-1; D is possibly TRBD2 (6 bases). The CDR3 has 17 residues. V lost 4 bases and J lost 1, with 17 bases in between. Germline CDR1 is SGHVS and CDR2 is FNYEAQ. CDR3 sequence (DNA): TGTGCCAGCAGCTCGACCACGGGCGGGAAGTCCTACAATGAGCAGTTCTTC. It encodes CASSSTTGGKSYNEQFF. Full variable domain (remainder filled in from reference TRBV7-6 and TRBJ2-1): GAGVSQSPRYKVTKRGQDVALRCDPISGHVSLYWYRQALGQGPEFLTYFNYEAQQDKSGLPNDRFSAERPEGSISTLTIQRTEQRDSAMYRCASSSTTGGKSYNEQFFGPGTRLTVL.

The chain uses TRBV18 and TRBJ2-2; D gene unclear. V was clipped by 1 base and J by 6 bases, with 6 bases between them. Germline lookup yields CDR1 KGHSH and CDR2 LQKENI. The CDR3 has 13 residues. CDR3 amino acids: CASSPQSPGELFF. Written as DNA, the CDR3 is TGTGCCAGCTCACCACAGAGCCCCGGGGAGCTGTTTTTT.

The V gene is TRBV10-3, the J gene TRBJ1-5, with 7 nucleotides matching TRBD1. CDR3 length: 12 residues. The germline gives CDR1 ENHRY, CDR2 SYGVKD. The V gene end was trimmed by 11 bases and the J gene end by 5 bases; junction bases not matched to a gene: 6. The CDR3 region is CACGQEDQPQHF. The DNA for the CDR3 is TGTGCCTGTGGACAGGAGGATCAGCCCCAGCATTTT.